Below are 22 T cell receptor beta chains sequenced from a single sample in a study of neurological immune-mediated disorders. TCRdb processed the 5' RACE reads anew with MiXCR; each CDR3 protein has one entry. The table shows around 30,000 distinct CDR3 sequences, with approximately 1.5% occurring only once. Sequenced sample: PBMCs. Receptor source: a woman aged 25 to 39 with multiple sclerosis.

This clonotype was counted ten times or more. The chain employs TRBV12-3 or TRBV12-4 and TRBJ1-1, with unresolved D. The CDR3 loop spans 15 amino acids. V lost 7 bases and J lost 1, with 16 bases in between. This CDR3 reads CASTINALSNTEAFF. As DNA, the CDR3 is TGTGCCAGCACCATCAACGCCCTTTCGAACACTGAAGCTTTCTTT.

This clonotype was observed at least ten times. The rearrangement uses TRBV5-6 and TRBJ2-5; possibly TRBD2 for D (7 bases). CDR3 length equals 16 residues. Trimming stripped 1 base from V and 2 bases from J, with 15 bases between. Germline V CDR1 and CDR2: SGHDT, YYEEEE. The CDR3 DNA is TGTGCCAGCAGCTTGTCGGGGGGCGATAGACAAGAGACCCAGTACTTC. The encoded protein is CASSLSGGDRQETQYF.

In this sample, this clonotype turned up many times. The CDR3 region is CASSRISGGARDTQYF. CDR3 in DNA: TGCGCCAGCAGCCGTATTAGCGGGGGGGCCAGGGATACGCAGTATTTT. The chain carries TRBV4-3 and TRBJ2-3; 11 positions match TRBD2. CDR3 length equals 16 residues. CDR1 and CDR2 (germline): LGHNA, YSLEER. The trim removed 4 bases at V and 6 bases at J, leaving 9 bases unmatched.

This clonotype was recorded at least ten times. The gene calls are TRBV7-8 and TRBJ2-5; D is unclear. Germline CDR1 is SGHVS and CDR2 is FQNEAQ. This CDR3 is 15 amino acids long. The V end was cut by 1 base, the J end by 4 bases, with 13 bases between. The CDR3 DNA follows: TGTGCCAGCAGCTTAGTAGGTGCCGGTAGAGAGACCCAGTACTTC. Translation gives CASSLVGAGRETQYF.

The table lists this clonotype with many counts. DNA for the CDR3: TGTGCCAGCAGGCCTACTAGCGGGGGGGCTATTGAGCAGTTCTTC. It encodes CASRPTSGGAIEQFF. The V gene is TRBV7-2, the J gene TRBJ2-1; 13 bases match TRBD2. The CDR3 length is 15 residues. The trim removed 6 bases at V and 9 bases at J, leaving 8 bases unmatched. Germline loops: CDR1 SGHTA, CDR2 FQGNSA.

The table lists this clonotype with many counts. This chain links TRBV5-1 with TRBJ1-2, with D perhaps matching TRBD1 (5 bases). Trimming removed 0 bases from V and 8 bases from J, with 11 bases in between. The germline V gene encodes CDR1 SGHRS and CDR2 YFSETQ. The CDR3 loop spans 13 amino acids. The CDR3 loop reads CASSLGPRGGYTF. In DNA form, the CDR3 reads TGCGCCAGCAGCTTGGGTCCCCGGGGCGGCTACACCTTC.

This clonotype was seen at least ten times. The chain is built from TRBV11-2 and TRBJ2-1, with 8 bases that match TRBD2. Germline loops: CDR1 SGHAT, CDR2 FQNNGV. The CDR3 consists of 15 residues. The junction had 10 bases not matched to a gene; V was cut back by 3 bases and J by 9 bases. CDR3 protein: CASSFILAGSAEQFF. The CDR3 nucleotides read TGTGCCAGCAGCTTTATTTTAGCGGGGAGCGCTGAGCAGTTCTTC.

In its sample, this clonotype was seen many times. CDR3 DNA sequence: TGTGCCAGCAGCCAATGGCAGGATGAGCAGTTCTTC. Translated, it gives CASSQWQDEQFF. The chain is built from TRBV3-1 and TRBJ2-1; D gene ambiguous. CDR1 is LGHDT and CDR2 is YNNKEL in the germline V gene (reference sequence). The CDR3 totals 12 residues. The V end lost 2 bases, the J end lost 8 bases, and 7 bases lay between the germline ends.

This clonotype came up many times. The V call is TRBV4-3, the J call TRBJ2-1; TRBD2 aligns across 8 bases. The V gene's germline CDR1 is LGHNA and CDR2 YSLEER. V gave up 1 base and J gave up 8 bases; unmatched junction bases: 10. The CDR3 is 16 residues long. Here the CDR3 reads CASSQATGGWSDEQFF. In nucleotides, the CDR3 is TGCGCCAGCAGCCAAGCTACGGGGGGGTGGTCGGATGAGCAGTTCTTC.

This clonotype was counted ten times or more. The chain recombines TRBV7-9 with TRBJ1-5, with 9 nucleotides matching TRBD1. The CDR3 is 13 amino acids. J lost 7 bases, V lost 5 bases, and 3 bases had no gene match. Germline lookup yields CDR1 SEHNR and CDR2 FQNEAQ (reference sequence). CDR3 residues: CASSGDRDQPQHF. CDR3 nucleotide sequence: TGTGCCAGCAGCGGGGACAGGGACCAGCCCCAGCATTTT.

In this sample, this clonotype turned up many times. The V call is TRBV12-3 or TRBV12-4, the J call TRBJ1-5; 7 bases are a match to TRBD1. The V segment lost 5 bases and the J segment 7 bases; nucleotides outside the gene matches: 11. The CDR3 has 15 amino acids. The CDR3 DNA follows: TGTGCCAGCAGTCAAGACAGGGCCGGGGGGCAGCCCCAGCATTTT. It is translated as CASSQDRAGGQPQHF.

This clonotype was observed many times. J is TRBJ1-2 and V is TRBV20-1; perhaps TRBD1 as D (6 bases). The CDR3 consists of 11 residues. The V and J ends lost 7 bases and 6 bases respectively, with 12 bases between them. The germline gives CDR1 DFQATT, CDR2 SNEGSKA (reference sequence). Here the CDR3 DNA reads TGCAGTGGGAGAAGGGGGGATGGCTACACCTTC. The encoded protein is CSGRRGDGYTF.

This clonotype showed up many times. The V call is TRBV11-2, the J call TRBJ2-7; TRBD2 matches 7 bases. Germline CDR1 SGHAT, CDR2 FQNNGV. This CDR3 region has 13 residues. The J segment lost 5 bases and the V segment lost 1 base, leaving 2 bases of the junction unmatched. Written as DNA, the CDR3 is TGTGCCAGCAGCTTAGGGGGAGGGAACGAGCAGTACTTC. It specifies CASSLGGGNEQYF. Full variable domain (missing parts from reference TRBV11-2 and TRBJ2-7): EAGVAQSPRYKIIEKRQSVAFWCNPISGHATLYWYQQILGQGPKLLIQFQNNGVVDDSQLPKDRFSAERLKGVDSTLKIQPAKLEDSAVYLCASSLGGGNEQYFGPGTRLTVT.

This clonotype came up a few times. J is TRBJ1-6 and V is TRBV7-8; TRBD1 agrees at 10 bases. CDR1 is SGHVS, CDR2 FQNEAQ, per germline. V dropped 9 bases and J dropped 10; count of bases not matched to a gene: 12. This CDR3 region has 15 residues. CDR3 nucleotides: TGTGCCAGTAGTTGGGGGGACAGGGGAGCCTCACCCCTCCACTTT. It codes for CASSWGDRGASPLHF.

In this sample, this clonotype turned up many times. This chain uses TRBV7-8 with TRBJ2-3, with 9 bases matching TRBD2. The CDR3 consists of 15 residues. Unmatched junction bases numbered 3, after V lost 5 bases and J lost 0 bases. Germline V lookup: CDR1 SGHVS, CDR2 FQNEAQ. The DNA of the CDR3 is TGTGCCAGCAGCGCTAGCGGGACTAGCACAGATACGCAGTATTTT. Translating gives CASSASGTSTDTQYF.

This clonotype was found many times. V and J are TRBV7-9 and TRBJ2-6; the D is unclear. This CDR3 has 13 amino acids. CDR1 SEHNR and CDR2 FQNEAQ come from the germline V gene (reference sequence). V gave up 8 bases and J gave up 1 base, with 6 bases separating them. The CDR3 sequence is CASLFSGANVLTF. CDR3 sequence (DNA): TGTGCCAGCCTCTTTTCTGGGGCCAACGTCCTGACTTTC.

Many counts were recorded for this clonotype. The V and J genes are TRBV7-2 and TRBJ2-2, with TRBD2 matching 8 bases. The CDR3 runs to 15 residues. Germline assignment: CDR1 SGHTA and CDR2 FQGNSA. J was trimmed by 9 bases and V by 7 bases; bases with no gene match: 13. CDR3 residues: CASILELAGQRELFF. The CDR3 nucleotides read TGTGCCAGCATCTTGGAGCTAGCGGGCCAGAGGGAGCTGTTTTTT. The variable domain in full, completed from reference TRBV7-2 and TRBJ2-2, reads GAGVSQSPSNKVTEKGKDVELRCDPISGHTALYWYRQSLGQGLEFLIYFQGNSAPDKSGLPSDRFSAERTGGSVSTLTIQRTQQEDSAVYLCASILELAGQRELFFGEGSRLTVL.

This clonotype came up many times. The chain combines TRBV5-1 with TRBJ1-4; D perhaps matches TRBD1 (5 bases). The V and J ends lost 3 bases and 0 bases respectively, with 9 bases between them. The V gene's germline CDR1 is SGHRS and CDR2 YFSETQ. The CDR3 covers 15 residues. The CDR3 reads CASSWGRPTNEKLFF. CDR3 sequence (DNA): TGCGCCAGCAGCTGGGGACGGCCAACTAATGAAAAACTGTTTTTT.

A few counts support this clonotype. The chain couples TRBV5-1 to TRBJ2-5, with 8 bases lining up with TRBD1. The CDR3 runs 14 residues. Unmatched junction bases numbered 2, after V lost 3 bases and J lost 1 base. Per germline, CDR1 SGHRS and CDR2 YFSETQ. The chain's CDR3 is CASSSGTGQETQYF. Here the CDR3 DNA reads TGCGCCAGCAGCTCAGGGACAGGCCAAGAGACCCAGTACTTC.

This clonotype was seen repeatedly, ten times or more. The genes are TRBV7-6 and TRBJ1-4; D not certain. V lost 6 bases and J 8 bases, leaving 10 bases between the germline ends. Germline V gives CDR1 SGHVS, CDR2 FNYEAQ. The CDR3 totals 12 residues. The DNA for the CDR3 is TGTGCCAGCAGTCGGGTTGGAGAAAAACTGTTTTTT. Protein: CASSRVGEKLFF.

By its share, this clonotype is medium-sized. The CDR3 DNA follows: TGCAGTGCTAGGCGGGAGACCCAGTACTTC. Its translation is CSARRETQYF. The chain joins TRBV20-1 to TRBJ2-5; D gene uncertain. Trimming stripped 3 bases from V and 5 bases from J, with 4 bases between. This CDR3 contains 10 residues. Germline loops: CDR1 DFQATT, CDR2 SNEGSKA (reference sequence).

The rearrangement links TRBV4-3 to TRBJ2-1; D is undetermined. V lost 0 bases and J lost 7, with 7 bases in between. CDR3 length: 13 residues. Germline V gene sequence: CDR1 LGHNA, CDR2 YSLEER. CDR3 sequence (DNA): TGCGCCAGCAGCCAAGATCAGGAAAATGAGCAGTTCTTC. Its protein is CASSQDQENEQFF.